These T cell receptor beta chains were read from a single sample in a study of Ad26.COV2.S vaccination and SARS-CoV-2 variants. Here immunoSEQ multiplex PCR was the method, and the copy in TCRdb shows in-frame clones only, minus some. The repertoire consists of 350,000 to 500,000 clones, with about 93% occurring once and the leading ten covering 12%. The sequencing used peripheral blood, collected in a trial of Ad26.COV2.S vaccine versus placebo. These receptors all stem from a person between 18 and 59 years old who received the Ad26.COV2.S COVID-19 vaccine or a placebo. CDR3s include the opening cysteine and the closing phenylalanine or tryptophan. A D gene is named only where the DNA matches it firmly. Size values are once, few and many counts, or a class for expanded clones, and some rows have none.

J gene,D gene,V gene,clone size,CDR3 protein,CDR3 DNA
TRBJ1-1,TRBD1,TRBV7-2,NA,CASSPQGRITEAFF,TGTGCCAGCAGCCCACAGGGGAGGATCACTGAAGCTTTCTTT
TRBJ2-2,TRBD2,TRBV5-1,NA,CASSSTSGRVHGELFF,TGCGCCAGCAGCTCCACTAGCGGGAGGGTTCACGGGGAGCTGTTTTTT
TRBJ1-4,NA,TRBV6-5,NA,CASSYYLGASEKLFF,TGTGCCAGCAGTTACTATTTAGGGGCCAGCGAAAAACTGTTTTTT
TRBJ1-1,TRBD1,TRBV6-6,NA,CASSYGTDDTEAFF,TGTGCCAGCAGTTATGGGACAGACGACACTGAAGCTTTCTTT
TRBJ1-5,NA,TRBV5-5,NA,CASSLGGGVSNQPQHF,TGTGCCAGCAGCTTGGGAGGAGGAGTTAGCAATCAGCCCCAGCATTTT
TRBJ2-1,TRBD2,TRBV2,NA,CASSGGTSGLNEQFF,TGTGCCAGCAGTGGCGGGACTAGCGGGTTAAATGAGCAGTTCTTC
TRBJ2-2,NA,TRBV6-5,NA,CASSKLGPGELFF,TGTGCCAGCAGTAAACTAGGTCCCGGGGAGCTGTTTTTT
TRBJ1-2,NA,TRBV20-1,once,CSASTDAGYTF,TGCAGTGCAAGTACCGACGCGGGCTACACCTTC
TRBJ2-1,TRBD2,TRBV6-5,NA,CASILAGVGEQFF,TGTGCCAGCATCTTAGCGGGAGTGGGTGAGCAGTTCTTC
TRBJ1-1,NA,TRBV19,few,CASSPHRVDGEAFF,TGTGCCAGTAGTCCACACCGCGTGGACGGTGAAGCTTTCTTT
TRBJ2-7,TRBD1,TRBV5-1,NA,CASSFGTGPYEQYF,TGCGCCAGCAGCTTCGGGACAGGCCCCTACGAGCAGTACTTC
TRBJ2-5,NA,TRBV7-8,NA,CASSSLRDLTQETQYF,TGTGCCAGCAGCTCCCTCCGGGACTTGACACAAGAGACCCAGTACTTC
TRBJ2-1,TRBD2,TRBV6-1,NA,CASRLTSGSRVEQFF,TGTGCCAGCAGATTGACTAGCGGGAGTAGAGTTGAGCAGTTCTTC
TRBJ2-7,TRBD2,TRBV3-1/TRBV3-2,NA,CASSQEEGLGVMHF,TGTGCCAGCAGCCAAGAAGAGGGACTAGGGGTGATGCACTTC
TRBJ2-2,NA,TRBV7-6,NA,CASSSQGYANTGELFF,TGTGCCAGCAGCTCTCAGGGTTACGCGAACACCGGGGAGCTGTTTTTT
TRBJ1-1,NA,TRBV6-5,NA,CASSYGAGSGTEAFF,TGTGCCAGCAGTTACGGGGCGGGGTCAGGCACTGAAGCTTTCTTT
TRBJ2-1,NA,TRBV4-1,NA,CASSQGTTTYNEQFF,TGCGCCAGCAGCCAAGGGACTACCACCTACAATGAGCAGTTCTTC
TRBJ2-3,TRBD2,TRBV5-1,NA,CASSLGRLAGTDTQYF,TGCGCCAGCAGCTTGGGTCGGCTAGCGGGAACAGATACGCAGTATTTT
TRBJ1-2,NA,TRBV19,NA,CASGPLNLGYTF,TGTGCCAGTGGTCCCCTTAATTTGGGCTACACCTTC
TRBJ2-1,NA,TRBV9,NA,CASSVSGLTSYNEQFF,TGTGCCAGCAGCGTGAGCGGGCTCACCTCCTACAATGAGCAGTTCTTC
TRBJ1-1,TRBD1,TRBV5-4,NA,CASSLGDRGRGVAFF,TGTGCCAGCAGCTTGGGGGACAGGGGGCGCGGTGTAGCTTTCTTT
TRBJ2-7,NA,TRBV7-9,NA,CASSFPERDEQYF,TGTGCCAGCAGCTTCCCGGAACGAGACGAGCAGTACTTC
TRBJ1-2,TRBD1,TRBV29-1,NA,CSAKTGGPHYGYTF,TGCAGCGCAAAAACAGGGGGCCCACACTATGGCTACACCTTC
TRBJ2-4,TRBD2,TRBV5-4,NA,CASSLGLAENIQYF,TGTGCCAGCAGCTTGGGACTAGCGGAAAACATTCAGTACTTC
TRBJ2-2,NA,TRBV6-5,NA,CASNQGPHTGELFF,TGTGCCAGCAACCAGGGCCCGCACACCGGGGAGCTGTTTTTT
TRBJ2-5,NA,TRBV15,once,CATSRDFIGGQETQYF,TGTGCCACCAGCAGAGATTTTATTGGGGGCCAAGAGACCCAGTACTTC
TRBJ2-4,NA,TRBV30,NA,CASTEGSISKNIQYF,TGTGCCTCCACGGAAGGATCGATTAGCAAAAACATTCAGTACTTC
TRBJ1-2,NA,TRBV3-1/TRBV3-2,NA,CASSQVGRGEDYGYTF,TGTGCCAGCAGCCAAGTTGGAAGAGGGGAGGACTATGGCTACACCTTC
TRBJ2-5,NA,TRBV7-2,NA,CASSPNGFKETQYF,TGTGCCAGCAGCCCGAACGGGTTTAAAGAGACCCAGTACTTC
TRBJ1-1,TRBD1,TRBV20-1,NA,CSASGDRSNTEAFF,TGCAGTGCTAGTGGGGACAGGTCGAACACTGAAGCTTTCTTT
TRBJ1-1,NA,TRBV5-4,NA,CASSFIGGTEAFF,TGTGCCAGCAGCTTCATTGGGGGGACAGAAGCTTTCTTT
TRBJ2-7,NA,TRBV4-2,NA,CASSQAQGGTLSYEQYF,TGTGCCAGCAGCCAAGCCCAGGGCGGAACTCTATCCTACGAGCAGTACTTC
TRBJ1-2,TRBD1,TRBV6-2/TRBV6-3,NA,CASSYSRTGERGYTF,TGTGCCAGCAGTTACTCGCGGACAGGGGAGAGAGGCTACACCTTC
TRBJ1-2,TRBD1,TRBV6-5,NA,CASSNLGTDNSYTF,TGTGCCAGCAGTAATCTCGGGACAGATAATAGCTACACCTTC
TRBJ2-3,NA,TRBV7-9,few,CASSFRIADTQYF,TGTGCCAGCAGCTTCCGTATTGCAGATACGCAGTATTTT
TRBJ2-7,NA,TRBV6-2/TRBV6-3,NA,CASSYGIAALSYEQYF,TGTGCCAGCAGTTACGGGATAGCGGCACTCTCCTACGAGCAGTACTTC
TRBJ2-7,NA,TRBV12-3/TRBV12-4,NA,CASRPPDTYEQYF,TGTGCCAGCAGGCCTCCGGATACCTACGAGCAGTACTTC
TRBJ1-2,NA,TRBV4-3,NA,CASSQEVVGRPIYGYTF,TGCGCCAGCAGCCAAGAGGTCGTAGGGCGCCCAATCTATGGCTACACCTTC
TRBJ2-1,TRBD2,TRBV24-1,once,CATQRESYNEQFF,TGTGCCACCCAGCGGGAATCCTACAATGAGCAGTTCTTC
TRBJ2-1,TRBD2,TRBV30,NA,CACDLAGSYNEQFF,TGTGCCTGTGACCTAGCGGGCTCCTACAATGAGCAGTTCTTC
TRBJ2-5,NA,TRBV10-2,NA,CASGAKETQYF,TGCGCCAGCGGAGCGAAAGAGACCCAGTACTTC
TRBJ1-1,NA,TRBV11-2,NA,CASSLTGLSEAFF,TGTGCCAGCAGCTTAACAGGGCTCTCTGAAGCTTTCTTT
TRBJ2-1,NA,TRBV6-5,NA,CASFGGSIHNEQFF,TGTGCCAGCTTTGGGGGCTCAATTCATAATGAGCAGTTCTTC
TRBJ2-5,NA,TRBV9,NA,CASSVEDRLRETQYF,TGTGCCAGCAGCGTGGAGGACAGACTTCGAGAGACCCAGTACTTC
TRBJ1-5,NA,TRBV4-3,NA,CASSQDTTGGSNQPQHF,TGCGCCAGCAGCCAAGATACGACAGGAGGTAGCAATCAGCCCCAGCATTTT
TRBJ2-1,NA,TRBV28,NA,CASSLVTLLMDEQFF,TGTGCCAGCAGTTTAGTCACCCTCCTTATGGATGAGCAGTTCTTC
TRBJ2-6,TRBD1,TRBV6-2/TRBV6-3,NA,CASSYSRDRGLSGANVLTF,TGTGCCAGCAGTTACTCCCGGGACAGGGGGCTTTCTGGGGCCAACGTCCTGACTTTC
TRBJ1-1,NA,TRBV5-1,NA,CASSLGAQYTEAFF,TGCGCCAGCAGCTTGGGAGCGCAGTACACTGAAGCTTTCTTT